The 9 T cell receptor beta chains below were found in one sample sequenced in a study of T cells in Graves' hyperthyroidism and ophthalmopathy. TCR beta CDR3 region amplification was performed from RNA transcripts. With the HTBI primer set, the TCR CDR3 went through a first round of RT-PCR. TCRdb re-derived calls from the multiplex PCR reads in MiXCR, one entry per CDR3 protein. The sample yields about 380,000 distinct CDR3 sequences, approximately 17% seen once. The sample comprised blood. These receptors all come from a man aged 18 to 29 with Graves' ophthalmopathy.

This clonotype came up many times. J is TRBJ2-1 and V is TRBV7-9; D possibly corresponds to TRBD1 (6 bases). The V gene lost 1 base and the J gene lost 7 bases, with 20 bases spanning the gap. CDR3 length equals 17 residues. Germline CDR1 and CDR2: SEHNR and FQNEAQ (reference sequence). CDR3 coding DNA: TGTGCCAGCAGCTTAGGATCGGGACAAATCTCGTCGAATGAGCAGTTCTTC. Encoded protein: CASSLGSGQISSNEQFF.

This clonotype has ten or more counts. The rearrangement uses TRBV9 and TRBJ2-3; 8 bases line up with TRBD1. After removal of 4 bases from V and 3 bases from J, the junction contained 10 bases not matched to a gene. The CDR3 runs 16 residues. Per germline, CDR1 SGDLS and CDR2 YYNGEE. CDR3 sequence: CASSRLGQGITDTQYF. The CDR3 nucleotides read TGTGCCAGCAGCCGGTTAGGACAGGGAATAACAGATACGCAGTATTTT. The entire variable domain, with the rest obtained from reference TRBV9 and TRBJ2-3, is as follows: DSGVTQTPKHLITATGQRVTLRCSPRSGDLSVYWYQQSLDQGLQFLIQYYNGEERAKGNILERFSAQQFPDLHSELNLSSLELGDSALYFCASSRLGQGITDTQYFGPGTRLTVL.

Ten or more counts support this clonotype. The gene calls are TRBV2 and TRBJ2-3; D is uncertain. This CDR3 is 14 amino acids long. The germline CDR1 and CDR2 sequences are SNHLY and FYNNEI. The ends were cut back, 7 bases at V and 7 bases at J, with 18 bases in the middle. In nucleotides, the CDR3 is TGTGCCAGCACAGGCGAAACCTCCGCATATACGCAGTATTTT. Amino acids: CASTGETSAYTQYF.

This clonotype was counted once. The chain has TRBV7-9 and TRBJ2-1; 8 nucleotides line up with TRBD1. CDR1 is SEHNR and CDR2 is FQNEAQ in the germline V gene (reference sequence). V was clipped by 7 bases and J by 9 bases; unmatched bases: 14. CDR3 length: 15 amino acids. For the CDR3, the DNA is TGTGCCAGCACGCAAGGGGGCAGGGGGCGGGGTGAGCAGTTCTTC. Amino acid sequence: CASTQGGRGRGEQFF.

This clonotype appeared many times. The gene calls are TRBV5-5 and TRBJ2-1; TRBD2 matches 10 bases. V trimming: 2 bases; J trimming: 6 bases; junction bases outside the gene matches: 5. Germline assignment: CDR1 SGHKS and CDR2 YYEKEE (reference sequence). The CDR3 covers 15 residues. The CDR3 DNA reads TGTGCCAGCAGCTTCGGCCTAGCGGGGGCCAATGAGCAGTTCTTC. Protein sequence: CASSFGLAGANEQFF. Full variable domain (rest looked up from reference TRBV5-5 and TRBJ2-1): DAGVTQSPTHLIKTRGQQVTLRCSPISGHKSVSWYQQVLGQGPQFIFQYYEKEERGRGNFPDRFSARQFPNYSSELNVNALLLGDSALYLCASSFGLAGANEQFFGPGTRLTVL.

This clonotype occurred many times. CDR3 loop: CASSLEQGSNQPQHF. Written as DNA, the CDR3 is TGCGCCAGCAGCTTGGAGCAGGGTAGCAATCAGCCCCAGCATTTT. The chain employs TRBV5-1 and TRBJ1-5; maybe TRBD1 (5 bases). Between the trimmed V and J ends, which lost 0 bases and 0 bases, there was a span of 7 bases. This CDR3 has 15 residues. Germline assignment: CDR1 SGHRS and CDR2 YFSETQ.

This clonotype was recorded at least ten times. The chain joins TRBV11-2 to TRBJ2-5; no definite D call. The CDR3 has 15 amino acids. V dropped 7 bases and J dropped 2 bases, with 17 bases sitting between them. In germline, CDR1 is SGHAT, CDR2 FQNNGV. This CDR3 is CASTPYLGGQETQYF. In nucleotides, the CDR3 is TGTGCCAGCACACCCTACCTCGGCGGTCAAGAGACCCAGTACTTC. Combining the CDR3 with reference TRBV11-2 and TRBJ2-5 gives the whole variable domain EAGVAQSPRYKIIEKRQSVAFWCNPISGHATLYWYQQILGQGPKLLIQFQNNGVVDDSQLPKDRFSAERLKGVDSTLKIQPAKLEDSAVYLCASTPYLGGQETQYFGPGTRLLVL.

This clonotype was observed a handful of times. This chain uses TRBV6-1 with TRBJ2-3, with no clear D. The ends were cut back, 6 bases at V and 6 bases at J, with 13 bases in the middle. Germline V gives CDR1 MNHNS, CDR2 SASEGT. This CDR3 region has 13 residues. The CDR3 nucleotides read TGTGCCAGCAGCCCATCCTGGGTGGATACGCAGTATTTT. Translated, it gives CASSPSWVDTQYF.

The rearrangement uses TRBV19 and TRBJ1-4, with TRBD1 matching over 8 bases. The CDR3 extends over 15 amino acids. The germline CDR1 and CDR2 sequences are LNHDA and SQIVND (reference sequence). The V gene end was trimmed by 7 bases and the J gene end by 5 bases; junction bases not matched to a gene: 9. The CDR3 DNA follows: TGTGCCAGTACCTCACTCAGGGGGCTGAATGAAAAACTGTTTTTT. Translation: CASTSLRGLNEKLFF. The whole variable domain, filled in from reference TRBV19 and TRBJ1-4, reads DGGITQSPKYLFRKEGQNVTLSCEQNLNHDAMYWYRQDPGQGLRLIYYSQIVNDFQKGDIAEGYSVSREKKESFPLTVTSAQKNPTAFYLCASTSLRGLNEKLFFGSGTQLSVL.